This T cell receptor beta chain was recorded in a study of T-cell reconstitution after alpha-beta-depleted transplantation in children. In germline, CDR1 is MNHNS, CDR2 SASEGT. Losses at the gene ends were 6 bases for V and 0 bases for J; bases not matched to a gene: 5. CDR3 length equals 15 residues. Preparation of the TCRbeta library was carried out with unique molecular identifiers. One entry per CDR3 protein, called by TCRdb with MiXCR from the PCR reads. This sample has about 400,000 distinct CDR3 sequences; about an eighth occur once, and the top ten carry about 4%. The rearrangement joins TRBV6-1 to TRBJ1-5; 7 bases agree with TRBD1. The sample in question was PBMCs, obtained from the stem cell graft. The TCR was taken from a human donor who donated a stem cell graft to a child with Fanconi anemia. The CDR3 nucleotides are TGTGCCAGCAGGGGACAGATCCTTAGCAATCAGCCCCAGCATTTT. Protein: CASRGQILSNQPQHF.